Reported below is one T cell receptor beta chain. Its specificity is not known. Germline and junction disagree at one end, which may indicate a read error. This record comes from a study of tumor-infiltrating lymphocytes in primary liver carcinoma. Study-level points and caveats: The study found a significantly higher top-250-clone fraction in tumors than in blood (p = 0.039).

The source material, 20-30 mg of unsorted bulk tissue, was used to co-extract RNA and DNA. A constant-region primer primed TCR beta cDNA synthesis from about 0.55 ug of total RNA. Library construction for TCR beta comprised three nested multiplex PCR rounds performed with slightly modified ARM-PCR. The first two PCR rounds used TRBV1-TRBV30 primers with a Cbeta primer, 9 to 11 cycles each. TCRdb re-called the multiplex PCR reads with MiXCR, one entry per CDR3 protein. Of around 40,000 distinct CDR3 sequences listed, approximately 70% are singletons. Germline loops: CDR1 MNHEY, CDR2 SVGEGT. The CDR3 contains 20 residues.

This chain connects TRBV6-2 or TRBV6-3 to TRBJ2-1, with 11 bases lining up with TRBD2. Material: liver tumor tissue from sampling region 2. Subset given: tumor region T2, inferior pole. The sequence came from a man in his forties or fifties with primary liver carcinoma and hepatitis B virus infection. The CDR3 region is CASGYSRESGLAASYNEQFF. In DNA form, the CDR3 reads TGTGCCAGCGGTTACTCGCGGGAATCGGGACTAGCGGCCTCCTACAATGAACAGTTCTTC.